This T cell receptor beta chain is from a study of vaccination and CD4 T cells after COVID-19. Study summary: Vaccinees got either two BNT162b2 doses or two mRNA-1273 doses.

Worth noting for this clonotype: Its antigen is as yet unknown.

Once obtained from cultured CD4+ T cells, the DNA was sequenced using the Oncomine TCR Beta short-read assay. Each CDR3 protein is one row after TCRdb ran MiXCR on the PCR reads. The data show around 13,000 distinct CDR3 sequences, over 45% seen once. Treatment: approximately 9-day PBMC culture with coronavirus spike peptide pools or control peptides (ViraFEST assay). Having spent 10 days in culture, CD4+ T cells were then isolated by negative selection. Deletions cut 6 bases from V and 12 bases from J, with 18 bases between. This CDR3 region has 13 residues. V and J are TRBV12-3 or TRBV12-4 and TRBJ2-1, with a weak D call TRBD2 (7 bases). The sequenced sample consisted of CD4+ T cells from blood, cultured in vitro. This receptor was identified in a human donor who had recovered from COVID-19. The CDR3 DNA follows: TGTGCCAGCAGGAGATGGGGGGGCACTGGGCAGTTCTTC. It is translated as CASRRWGGTGQFF.